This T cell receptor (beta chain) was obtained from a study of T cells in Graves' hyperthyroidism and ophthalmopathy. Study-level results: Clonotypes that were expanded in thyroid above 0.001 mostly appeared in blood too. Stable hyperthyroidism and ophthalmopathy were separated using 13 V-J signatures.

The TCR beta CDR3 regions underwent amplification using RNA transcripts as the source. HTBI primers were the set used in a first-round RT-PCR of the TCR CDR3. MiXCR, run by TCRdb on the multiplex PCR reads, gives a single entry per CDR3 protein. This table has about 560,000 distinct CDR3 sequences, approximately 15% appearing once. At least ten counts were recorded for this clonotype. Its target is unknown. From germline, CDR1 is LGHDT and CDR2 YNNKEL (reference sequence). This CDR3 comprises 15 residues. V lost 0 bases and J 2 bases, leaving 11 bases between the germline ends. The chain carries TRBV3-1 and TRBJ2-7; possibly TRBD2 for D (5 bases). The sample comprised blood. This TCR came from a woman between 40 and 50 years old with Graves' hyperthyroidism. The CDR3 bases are TGTGCCAGCAGCCAAGATGGGAGTCCAGCCTACGAGCAGTACTTC. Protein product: CASSQDGSPAYEQYF.